This TCR beta chain was identified during a study of blood T cell repertoires in COVID-19. In the source study's methods: Reference gene primer amplification gave nucleated cell count estimates. TCRdb's table, derived via immunoSEQ multiplex PCR, lists solely in-frame clones and lacks some. The DNA was the basis for D and trimming; V, J and clone size are from that table. The table has some 180,000 clones, approximately 80% seen once. Trimming pared 0 bases from V and 1 base from J, leaving 12 bases between. The CDR3 runs to 16 residues. The germline V gene encodes CDR1 SGHVS and CDR2 FQNEAQ. The chain links TRBV7-8 to TRBJ2-5; D uncertain. Material: peripheral blood. The source of this sequence is a human donor in a cohort sampled during active COVID-19. The CDR3 loop reads CASSLARVGSQETQYF. The CDR3 DNA is TGTGCCAGCAGCTTAGCACGGGTCGGGTCCCAAGAGACCCAGTACTTC.